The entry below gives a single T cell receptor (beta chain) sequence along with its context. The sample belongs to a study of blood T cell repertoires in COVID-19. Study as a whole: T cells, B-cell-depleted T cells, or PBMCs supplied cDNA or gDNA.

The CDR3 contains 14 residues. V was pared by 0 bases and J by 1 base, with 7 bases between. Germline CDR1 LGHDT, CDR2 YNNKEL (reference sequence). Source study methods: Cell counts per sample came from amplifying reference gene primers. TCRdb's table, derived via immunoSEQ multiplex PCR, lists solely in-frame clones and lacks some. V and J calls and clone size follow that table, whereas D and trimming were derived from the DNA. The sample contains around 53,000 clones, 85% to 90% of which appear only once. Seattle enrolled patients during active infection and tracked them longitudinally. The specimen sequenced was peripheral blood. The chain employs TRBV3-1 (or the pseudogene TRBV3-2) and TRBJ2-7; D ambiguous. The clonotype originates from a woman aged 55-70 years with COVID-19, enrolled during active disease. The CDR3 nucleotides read TGTGCCAGCAGCCAAGATTCAGTTTCCTACGAGCAGTACTTC. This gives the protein CASSQDSVSYEQYF.